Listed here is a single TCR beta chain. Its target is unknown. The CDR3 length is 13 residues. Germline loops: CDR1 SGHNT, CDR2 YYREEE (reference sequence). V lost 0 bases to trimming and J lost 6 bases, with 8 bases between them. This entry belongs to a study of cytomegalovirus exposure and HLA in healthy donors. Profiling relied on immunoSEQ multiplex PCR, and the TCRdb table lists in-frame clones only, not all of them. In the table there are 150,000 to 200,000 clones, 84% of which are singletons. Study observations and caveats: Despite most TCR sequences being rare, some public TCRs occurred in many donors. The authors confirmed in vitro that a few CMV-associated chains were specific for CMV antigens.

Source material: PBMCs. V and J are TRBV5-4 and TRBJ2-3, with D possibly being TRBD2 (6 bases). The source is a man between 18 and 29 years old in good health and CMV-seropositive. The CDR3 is CASSLASGDTQYF. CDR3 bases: TGTGCCAGCAGCTTGGCCAGCGGGGATACGCAGTATTTT.